The 8 T cell receptor beta chains below come from one sample, sequenced in a study of cytotoxic CD8 clonotypes in ibrutinib-treated CLL. Assay used: immunoSEQ multiplex PCR; TCRdb lists only in-frame clones, some missing. Of over 75,000 clones listed, roughly 80% are singletons. Material: PBMCs, obtained after 12 months of ibrutinib treatment. The receptors were sampled from a human donor with chronic lymphocytic leukemia.

The rearrangement links TRBV5-1 to TRBJ2-3; D unresolved. CDR3 length: 13 amino acids. Germline lookup yields CDR1 SGHRS and CDR2 YFSETQ. The V gene lost 4 bases and the J gene lost 1 base, with 7 bases spanning the gap. The CDR3 region has the DNA TGCGCCAGCAGCCGCAGTGGCACAGATACGCAGTATTTT. It yields the protein CASSRSGTDTQYF.

The chain links TRBV6-6 to TRBJ2-7, with D unresolved. CDR1 and CDR2 (germline): MNHNY, SVGAGI (reference sequence). Trimming stripped 10 bases from V and 2 bases from J, with 12 bases between. The CDR3 runs to 12 residues. CDR3 loop: CAKRYRPYEQYF. The CDR3 DNA sequence: TGTGCCAAGCGTTACCGGCCCTACGAGCAGTACTTC.

By sample share, this clone is medium-sized (0.01 to 0.1%). The chain links TRBV9 to TRBJ1-1; D gene uncertain. The CDR3 totals 12 residues. V was pared by 8 bases and J by 2 bases, with 10 bases between. Germline V CDR1 and CDR2: SGDLS, YYNGEE. CDR3 sequence (DNA): TGTGCCAGTGTCGGGCCCAACACTGAAGCTTTCTTT. Its protein product is CASVGPNTEAFF.

This chain joins TRBV5-1 and TRBJ1-4; the match to TRBD1 covers 7 bases. This CDR3 has 16 residues. The germline V gene encodes CDR1 SGHRS and CDR2 YFSETQ. J lost 5 bases, V lost 3 bases, and 10 bases had no gene match. The CDR3 spells CASSWGNRGANEKLFF. In nucleotides, the CDR3 is TGCGCCAGCAGCTGGGGAAACAGGGGCGCGAATGAAAAACTGTTTTTT.

Comment on this clone: The same CDR3 can be traced to other DNA sequences in this sample. The genes are TRBV28 and TRBJ1-2; TRBD1 aligns across 7 bases. V was clipped by 2 bases and J by 4 bases; unmatched bases: 1. Germline-derived CDR1 and CDR2 are MDHEN and SYDVKM. The CDR3 contains 13 residues. The DNA of the CDR3 is TGTGCCAGCAGTTTACAGGGGGGCTATGGCTACACCTTC. Encoded protein: CASSLQGGYGYTF.

This clone has only a few counts. The rearrangement joins TRBV4-2 to TRBJ2-7; 10 bases match TRBD2. The CDR3 extends over 18 amino acids. The ends lost 0 bases at V and 2 bases at J; junction bases unmatched: 10. Germline-derived CDR1 and CDR2 are LGHNA and YNFKEQ. CDR3 in amino acids: CASSQEGLVSGGAYEQYF. CDR3 bases: TGTGCCAGCAGCCAAGAGGGGTTGGTGAGCGGGGGGGCCTACGAGCAGTACTTC.

V gene TRBV5-1 combines with J gene TRBJ2-5; 8 positions agree with TRBD2. J lost 1 base, V lost 1 base, and 0 bases had no gene match. The CDR3 covers 14 residues. Germline V gives CDR1 SGHRS, CDR2 YFSETQ. This CDR3 is CASSLRGGQETQYF. The CDR3 DNA reads TGCGCCAGCAGCTTGCGGGGGGGCCAAGAGACCCAGTACTTC.

The chain is built from TRBV25-1 and TRBJ1-1; D may be TRBD1 (5 bases). The V and J ends lost 8 bases and 11 bases respectively, with 15 bases between them. The CDR3 has 11 amino acids. Germline values: CDR1 MGHDK, CDR2 SYGVNS. The CDR3 protein is CASRDVVRAFF. DNA for the CDR3: TGTGCCAGCCGGGACGTCGTGCGGGCTTTCTTT.